This T cell receptor beta chain was captured by sequencing in a study of blood T cell repertoires in COVID-19. In the authors' workflow: Reference gene primer amplification yielded estimated nucleated cell counts. Assay: immunoSEQ multiplex PCR; the TCRdb copy retains only in-frame clones and omits some. The V and J calls and the clone size are those of that table, but D and trimming were determined from the DNA. Found here are about 74,000 clones, 75% to 80% of them singletons; the top ten hold about 14%. The J segment lost 8 bases and the V segment lost 1 base, leaving 4 bases of the junction unmatched. CDR1 is LGHNA and CDR2 is YNFKEQ in the germline V gene. This CDR3 is 15 amino acids long.

Sequenced sample: peripheral blood. The source is a human donor in a cohort sampled during active COVID-19. The genes are TRBV4-2 and TRBJ1-4, with 10 bases matching TRBD1. The CDR3 loop reads CASSQVGTGVEKLFF. The CDR3 coding sequence is TGTGCCAGCAGCCAAGTGGGGACAGGGGTCGAAAAACTGTTTTTT.